This is a list of T cell receptor beta chains from one sample in a study of low-dose radiotherapy and immunotherapy resistance in tumors. Each CDR3 protein gets one entry after TCRdb re-called the reads with MiXCR. The sample lists 59,000 or so distinct CDR3 sequences, more than 25% occurring once. The sequencing used PBMCs, collected before treatment. These receptors were collected from a male donor with rectosigmoid adenocarcinoma. CDR3s leave out the opening cysteine and the closing phenylalanine or tryptophan. A row's size may be missing; if present it is once, few, many or a size class.

>TRBV23-1|TRBJ1-5|-
ASSQEIWQPQH
>TRBV6-2/TRBV6-3|TRBJ2-1|medium-sized
ASRLAGGDRNEQF
>TRBV18|TRBJ2-5|many
ASSPDVGETQY
>TRBV29-1|TRBJ1-5|many
SVGQGPNQPQH
>TRBV18|TRBJ1-1|many
ASSPIGGRTEAF
>TRBV28|TRBJ2-7|-
ASSRSPDSSYEQY
>TRBV5-1|TRBJ2-1|-
ASSSGGGLSSYNEQF
>TRBV12-3/TRBV12-4|TRBJ2-3|many
AIYRDPDTQY
>TRBV24-1|TRBJ2-1|-
ATSDAPHSGGGSEQF
>TRBV30|TRBJ2-2|-
AWSLGGGELF
>TRBV11-2|TRBJ2-3|many
ASSFLPGLAFPDTQY
>TRBV28|TRBJ2-2|-
ASSLNRVLTGELF
>TRBV4-1|TRBJ2-3|many
ASSQGTGGAPDTQY
>TRBV10-3|TRBJ1-6|many
AISDRDRGSPLH
>TRBV7-2|TRBJ2-5|many
ASSLDQETQY